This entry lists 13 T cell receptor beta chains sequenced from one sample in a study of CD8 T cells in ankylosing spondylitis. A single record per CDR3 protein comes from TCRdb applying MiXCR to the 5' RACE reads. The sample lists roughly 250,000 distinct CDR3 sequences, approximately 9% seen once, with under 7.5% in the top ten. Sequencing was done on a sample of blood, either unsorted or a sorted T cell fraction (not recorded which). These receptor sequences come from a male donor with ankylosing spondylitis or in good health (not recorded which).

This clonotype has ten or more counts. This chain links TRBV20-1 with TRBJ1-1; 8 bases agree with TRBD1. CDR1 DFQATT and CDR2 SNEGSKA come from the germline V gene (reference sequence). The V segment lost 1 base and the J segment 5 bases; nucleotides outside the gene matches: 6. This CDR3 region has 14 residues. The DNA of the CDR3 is TGCAGTGCTAGAGCCGGACAGGGCTTAACTGAAGCTTTCTTT. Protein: CSARAGQGLTEAFF.

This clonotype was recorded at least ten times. The CDR3 DNA is TGTGCCAGCAGCCCCGCTCGGGGGACCGCATGGTTCTTC. Translation: CASSPARGTAWFF. The rearrangement links TRBV7-9 to TRBJ2-1, with D possibly matching TRBD2 (6 bases). In germline, CDR1 is SEHNR, CDR2 FQNEAQ (reference sequence). With 5 bases removed from V and 15 bases from J, the gap between germline ends came to 20 bases. The CDR3 has 13 amino acids.

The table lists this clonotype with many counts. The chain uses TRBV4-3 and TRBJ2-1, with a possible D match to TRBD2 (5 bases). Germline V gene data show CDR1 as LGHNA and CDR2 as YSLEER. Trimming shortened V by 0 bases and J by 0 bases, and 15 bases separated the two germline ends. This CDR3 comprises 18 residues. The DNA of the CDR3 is TGCGCCAGCAGCCAAGATCAAGTCGGGGTTAGCTCCTACAATGAGCAGTTCTTC. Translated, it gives CASSQDQVGVSSYNEQFF.

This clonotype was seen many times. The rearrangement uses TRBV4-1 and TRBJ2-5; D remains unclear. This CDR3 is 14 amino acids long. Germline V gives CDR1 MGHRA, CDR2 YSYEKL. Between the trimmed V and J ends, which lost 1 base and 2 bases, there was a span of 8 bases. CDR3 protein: CASSQAYLQETQYF. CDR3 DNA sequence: TGCGCCAGCAGCCAAGCTTATCTTCAAGAGACCCAGTACTTC.

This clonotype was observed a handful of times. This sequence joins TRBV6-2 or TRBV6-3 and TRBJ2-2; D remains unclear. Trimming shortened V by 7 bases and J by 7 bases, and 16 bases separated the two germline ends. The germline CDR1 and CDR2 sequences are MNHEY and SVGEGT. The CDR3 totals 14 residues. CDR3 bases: TGTGCCAGCACCCGAAGTCCGCGAATCGGGGAGCTGTTTTTT. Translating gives CASTRSPRIGELFF.

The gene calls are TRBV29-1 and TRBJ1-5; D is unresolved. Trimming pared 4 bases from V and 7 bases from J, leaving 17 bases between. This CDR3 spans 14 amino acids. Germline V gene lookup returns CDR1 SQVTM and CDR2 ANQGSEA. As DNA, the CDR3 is TGCAGCGTTGTGGTGGGGTCCAGCGAGCAGCCCCAGCATTTT. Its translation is CSVVVGSSEQPQHF.

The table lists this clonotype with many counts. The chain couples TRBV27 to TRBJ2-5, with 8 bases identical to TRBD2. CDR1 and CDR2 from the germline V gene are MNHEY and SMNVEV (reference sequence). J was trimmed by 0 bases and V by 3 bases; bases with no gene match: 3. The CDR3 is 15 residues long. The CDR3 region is CASSLREEHQETQYF. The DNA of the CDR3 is TGTGCCAGCAGTTTGCGGGAGGAGCACCAAGAGACCCAGTACTTC.

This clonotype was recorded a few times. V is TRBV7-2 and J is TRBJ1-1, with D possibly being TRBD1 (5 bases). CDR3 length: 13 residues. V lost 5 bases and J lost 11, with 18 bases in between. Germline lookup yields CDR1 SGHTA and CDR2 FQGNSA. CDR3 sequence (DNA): TGTGCCAGCAGCCCCAGGGAGAGGGGCTTCGCTTTCTTT. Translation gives CASSPRERGFAFF.

The CDR3 is CASSLGVQPGTEAFF. In nucleotides, the CDR3 is TGTGCCAGCAGCTTAGGGGTCCAACCGGGGACTGAAGCTTTCTTT. J is TRBJ1-1 and V is TRBV11-1, with D unclear. The CDR3 totals 15 residues. Trimming removed 1 base at V and 5 bases at J, with 14 bases between. Germline V lookup: CDR1 SGHAT, CDR2 FQDESV (reference sequence).

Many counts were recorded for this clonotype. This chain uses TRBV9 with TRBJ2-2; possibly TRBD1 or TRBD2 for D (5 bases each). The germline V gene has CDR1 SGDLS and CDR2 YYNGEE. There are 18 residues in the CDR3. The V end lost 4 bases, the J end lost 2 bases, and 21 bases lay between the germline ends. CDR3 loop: CASSTLAAGTSNTGELFF. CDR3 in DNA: TGTGCCAGCAGCACCCTCGCGGCCGGGACGAGCAACACCGGGGAGCTGTTTTTT.

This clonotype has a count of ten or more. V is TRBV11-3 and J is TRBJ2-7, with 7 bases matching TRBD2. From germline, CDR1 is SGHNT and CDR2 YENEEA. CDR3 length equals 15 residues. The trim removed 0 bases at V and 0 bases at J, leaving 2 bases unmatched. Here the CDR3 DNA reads TGTGCCAGCAGCTTAGAGGGGGGGGACTCCTACGAGCAGTACTTC. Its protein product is CASSLEGGDSYEQYF.

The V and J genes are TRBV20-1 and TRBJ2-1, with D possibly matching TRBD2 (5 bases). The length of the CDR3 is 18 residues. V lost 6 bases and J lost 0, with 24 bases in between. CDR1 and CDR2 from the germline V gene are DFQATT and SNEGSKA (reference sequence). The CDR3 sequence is CSAPDAGSPPSSYNEQFF. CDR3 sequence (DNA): TGCAGTGCCCCGGACGCGGGCTCCCCTCCGAGCTCCTACAATGAGCAGTTCTTC.

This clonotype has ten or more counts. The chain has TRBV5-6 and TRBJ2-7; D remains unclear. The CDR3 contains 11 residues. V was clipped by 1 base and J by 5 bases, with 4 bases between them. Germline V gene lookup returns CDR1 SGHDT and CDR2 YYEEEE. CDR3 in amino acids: CASSLIHEQYF. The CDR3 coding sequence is TGTGCCAGCAGCTTGATACACGAGCAGTACTTC.